This TCR beta chain was captured by sequencing in a study of blood T cell repertoires in COVID-19. About the study: Acute and convalescent COVID-19 samples came from the United States, Italy and Spain. Sample material is recorded as cDNA or gDNA derived from T cells, B-cell-depleted T cells, or PBMCs.

CDR3 length: 12 residues. Germline-derived CDR1 and CDR2 are MNHNS and SASEGT. V lost 0 bases, J lost 19 bases, and 3 bases stayed unmatched. In the source study's methods: Researchers report that nucleated cell counts were estimated from reference gene primer amplification. Repertoires were generated with immunoSEQ multiplex PCR, while TCRdb's copy carries only in-frame clones and drops some. The V and J calls and clone size were taken over from that table, and D and trimming were inferred from the DNA. The sample yields under 100,000 clones, 89% seen once. This receptor was obtained from a woman in her sixties or seventies with acute or convalescent COVID-19. Material for sequencing was peripheral blood. V gene TRBV6-1 combines with J gene TRBJ1-6, with 10 bases fitting TRBD1. CDR3 region: CASSEARDRGHF. The DNA for the CDR3 is TGTGCCAGCAGTGAAGCCCGGGACAGGGGACACTTT.